Sequencing of this T cell receptor (beta chain) was carried out in a study of T-cell memory formation after mild COVID-19. On the study more broadly: Clustering of TCRs was largely donor specific.

TCRdb processed the 5' RACE reads anew with MiXCR; each CDR3 protein has one entry. The sample lists about 110,000 distinct CDR3 sequences; 15% to 20% were seen once. Trimming removed 4 bases from V and 7 bases from J, with 18 bases in between. Germline V gives CDR1 SGHRS, CDR2 YFSETQ. The CDR3 extends over 15 amino acids. Findings of the study overall: Clones contracting over day 15 to 85 were CD4/CD8 balanced, with later expanders leaning CD4+.

Ten or more counts support this clonotype. Its matching antigen is unknown. This receptor was obtained from a young man who had mild COVID-19 (a few samples of this study predate the infection). Cell type and time point are not known. This sequence joins TRBV5-1 and TRBJ2-1, with D perhaps TRBD2 (7 bases). Sequencing was performed on PBMCs or a T cell subset sorted from them (not recorded which). In nucleotides, the CDR3 is TGCGCCAGCAGCCCCCGCCGCGAGGGGGGGAATGAGCAGTTCTTC. The encoded protein is CASSPRREGGNEQFF.